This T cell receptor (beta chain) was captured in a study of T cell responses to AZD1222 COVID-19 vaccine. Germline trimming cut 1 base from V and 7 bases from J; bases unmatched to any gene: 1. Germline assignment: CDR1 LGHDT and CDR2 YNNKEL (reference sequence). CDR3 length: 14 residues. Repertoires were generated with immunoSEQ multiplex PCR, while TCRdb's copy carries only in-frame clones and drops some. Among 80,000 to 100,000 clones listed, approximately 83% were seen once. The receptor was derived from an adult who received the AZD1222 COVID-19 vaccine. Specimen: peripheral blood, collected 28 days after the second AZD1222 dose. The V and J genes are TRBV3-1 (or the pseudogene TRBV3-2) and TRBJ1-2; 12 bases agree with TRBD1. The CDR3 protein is CASSQGDRGPGYTF. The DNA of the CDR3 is TGTGCCAGCAGCCAAGGGGACAGGGGGCCTGGCTACACCTTC.